These T cell receptor beta chains were read from a single sample in a study of graft-versus-host responses after intestinal transplantation. What these receptors recognize is not known. Libraries were prepared by immunoSEQ multiplex PCR; TCRdb keeps only in-frame clonotypes and omits some of them. This sample carries tens of thousands of clones, 80% to 90% of them seen once, and the ten largest clones take 0.5% to 0.8%. Sample: unstimulated CD4+ T cells sorted from spleen or lymph node cells, taken before transplant. These TCRs come from a human donor who was the organ donor for an intestinal transplant. Each CDR3 is given with its conserved first and last residue. A D gene is named only where the DNA matches it firmly. Size values are once, few and many counts, or a class for expanded clones, and some rows have none.

clone_size | j_call | d_call | v_call | cdr3_nt | cdr3_aa
- | TRBJ2-3 | - | TRBV5-1 | TGCGCCAGCAGCTACCTGATCGACAGCCCAGATACGCAGTATTTT | CASSYLIDSPDTQYF
- | TRBJ1-1 | - | TRBV6-1 | TGTGCCAGCAGTGGCCAGTGGAACACTGAAGCTTTCTTT | CASSGQWNTEAFF
- | TRBJ1-5 | TRBD1 | TRBV18 | TGTGCCAGCTCACCATATGGGACAGGGAGTAATCAGCCCCAGCATTTT | CASSPYGTGSNQPQHF
few | TRBJ2-3 | TRBD1 | TRBV7-2 | TGTGCCAGCAGCTCGGCGGGACAGGTCACAGATACGCAGTATTTT | CASSSAGQVTDTQYF
- | TRBJ1-1 | - | TRBV9 | TGTGCCAGCAGCTCTAAACCGGGACAAGTGAACACTGAAGCTTTCTTT | CASSSKPGQVNTEAFF
- | TRBJ2-2 | TRBD2 | TRBV19 | TGTGCCAGTAATATTCGCGGGAGTAGCACCGGGGAGCTGTTTTTT | CASNIRGSSTGELFF
few | TRBJ2-2 | - | TRBV2 | TGTGCCAGCAGCGGGAGCGTCACCGGGGAGCTGTTTTTT | CASSGSVTGELFF
- | TRBJ2-3 | - | TRBV19 | TGTGCCAGTAGTGGAGGGACTTTCACAGATACGCAGTATTTT | CASSGGTFTDTQYF
- | TRBJ1-3 | TRBD1 | TRBV30 | TGTGCCAGTCGACAGGGCTACTCTGGAAACACCATATATTTT | CASRQGYSGNTIYF
- | TRBJ1-1 | - | TRBV10-3 | TGTGCCATCAGTCCCCAGCGGAACACTGAAGCTTTCTTT | CAISPQRNTEAFF